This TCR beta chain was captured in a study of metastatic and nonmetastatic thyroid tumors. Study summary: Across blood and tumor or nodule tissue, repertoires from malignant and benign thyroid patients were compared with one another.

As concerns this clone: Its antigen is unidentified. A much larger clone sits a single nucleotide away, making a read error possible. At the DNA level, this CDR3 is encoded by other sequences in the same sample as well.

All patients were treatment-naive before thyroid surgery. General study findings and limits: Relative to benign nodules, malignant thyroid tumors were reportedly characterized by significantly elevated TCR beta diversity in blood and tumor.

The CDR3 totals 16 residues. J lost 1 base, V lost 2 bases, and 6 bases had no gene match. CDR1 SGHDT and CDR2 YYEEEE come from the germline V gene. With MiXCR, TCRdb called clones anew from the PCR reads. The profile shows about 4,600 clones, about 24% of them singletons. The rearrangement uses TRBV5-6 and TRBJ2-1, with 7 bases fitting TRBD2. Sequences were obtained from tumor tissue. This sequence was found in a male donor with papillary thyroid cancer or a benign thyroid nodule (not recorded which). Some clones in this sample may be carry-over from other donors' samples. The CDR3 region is CASSFRAGESYNEQFF. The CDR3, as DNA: TGTGCCAGCAGCTTTCGGGCGGGAGAATCCTACAATGAGCAGTTCTTC.